The sample holds a few counts of the clone carrying this T cell receptor (beta chain). The antigen remains undetermined. The data were obtained in a study of naive and memory T cell subsets. Both TRBC1 and TRBC2 were covered by a beta constant-region primer of two equimolar oligonucleotides. Nested alpha and beta constant-region primers with the SP2 primer drove four PCR rounds on ligated cDNA. Via MiXCR, TCRdb re-called the UMI-ligation and nested PCR reads, giving one row per CDR3 protein. Of roughly 91,000 distinct CDR3 sequences detected, around 13% appear once; the ten largest clones hold 0.9% to 0.95%. General study results and limits: Expression changes during T cell differentiation may affect RNA-based TCR counts. Between naive and memory subsets, TCR abundance power law exponents differed.

Germline CDR1 and CDR2: SEHNR and FQNEAQ (reference sequence). The CDR3 loop spans 11 amino acids. V was shortened by 4 bases and J by 5 bases, with 3 bases between the two germline ends. The chain carries TRBV7-9 and TRBJ1-3; no firm D call. The sequenced sample consisted of central memory CD4+ T cells from blood. This clonotype originated in a human donor in good health. The CDR3 nucleotides read TGTGCCAGCAGCTATCGAAACACCATATATTTT. Amino acid sequence: CASSYRNTIYF.